The 9 T cell receptor beta chains reported below all come from one sample, sequenced in a study of blood T cell repertoires in COVID-19. Data came from immunoSEQ multiplex PCR; TCRdb stores just in-frame clones and leaves some out. The table shows 250,000 or so clones, with roughly 82% occurring only once. The sequenced material came from peripheral blood. The receptors shown here come from a man in his forties or fifties who had recovered from COVID-19.

This clone was picked up a small number of times. The chain is built from TRBV29-1 and TRBJ1-1; possibly TRBD1 for D (6 bases). Trimming took off 4 bases at V and 4 bases at J, with 16 bases between the two ends. Germline-derived CDR1 and CDR2 are SQVTM and ANQGSEA. The CDR3 totals 14 residues. The chain's CDR3 is CSVGRSQGSTEAFF. CDR3 in DNA: TGCAGCGTTGGCAGATCCCAGGGGTCCACTGAAGCTTTCTTT. Using reference TRBV29-1 and TRBJ1-1 for the parts outside the CDR3, the full variable domain is SAVISQKPSRDICQRGTSLTIQCQVDSQVTMMFWYRQQPGQSLTLIATANQGSEATYESGFVIDKFPISRPNLTFSTLTVSNMSPEDSSIYLCSVGRSQGSTEAFFGQGTRLTVV.

This chain links TRBV19 with TRBJ1-1; D ambiguous. The CDR3 length is 14 residues. The V gene's germline CDR1 is LNHDA and CDR2 SQIVND (reference sequence). The V gene lost 2 bases and the J gene lost 4 bases, with 11 bases spanning the gap. CDR3 DNA sequence: TGTGCCAGTAGTATAAGCGGGCTGGGCACTGAAGCTTTCTTT. Translating gives CASSISGLGTEAFF. Full variable domain (outside the CDR3, taken from reference TRBV19 and TRBJ1-1): DGGITQSPKYLFRKEGQNVTLSCEQNLNHDAMYWYRQDPGQGLRLIYYSQIVNDFQKGDIAEGYSVSREKKESFPLTVTSAQKNPTAFYLCASSISGLGTEAFFGQGTRLTVV.

The CDR3 bases are TGTGCCAGCACTGGACTCTTCTCTGGAAACACCATATATTTT. It is translated as CASTGLFSGNTIYF. This rearrangement joins TRBV25-1 to TRBJ1-3; D gene unclear. The CDR3 spans 14 residues. V lost 7 bases to trimming and J lost 0 bases, with 10 bases between them. Germline CDR1 is MGHDK and CDR2 is SYGVNS. The full variable domain, in which reference TRBV25-1 and TRBJ1-3 provide the parts outside the CDR3, is EADIYQTPRYLVIGTGKKITLECSQTMGHDKMYWYQQDPGMELHLIHYSYGVNSTEKGDLSSESTVSRIRTEHFPLTLESARPSHTSQYLCASTGLFSGNTIYFGEGSWLTVV.

V and J are TRBV6-6 and TRBJ2-5, with 10 nucleotides matching TRBD1. J gave up 2 bases and V 8 bases, and 11 bases lay outside the gene matches. There are 16 residues in the CDR3. Germline-derived CDR1 and CDR2 are MNHNY and SVGAGI (reference sequence). CDR3 DNA sequence: TGTGCCAGCTTCTTTGGGACAGGGGAGCTTCAAGAGACCCAGTACTTC. Protein: CASFFGTGELQETQYF.

The CDR3 nucleotides read TGTGCCAGCAGACGACACGGACAGGGGTCGGACACTGAAGCTTTCTTT. Protein product: CASRRHGQGSDTEAFF. The chain combines TRBV3-1 (or the pseudogene TRBV3-2) with TRBJ1-1; 9 bases are a match to TRBD1. Germline CDR1 LGHDT, CDR2 YNNKEL (reference sequence). This CDR3 has 16 residues. V gave up 6 bases and J gave up 3 bases; unmatched junction bases: 11.

This clone was found many times. The sample carries other DNA sequences with the same CDR3. V gene TRBV24-1 combines with J gene TRBJ2-1; D is ambiguous. This CDR3 contains 12 residues. Trimming cost V 1 base and J 7 bases, with 4 bases left between them. In germline, CDR1 is KGHDR, CDR2 SFDVKD. The CDR3: CATSDFRNEQFF. The CDR3 coding sequence is TGTGCCACCAGTGATTTTCGTAATGAGCAGTTCTTC.

This clone appeared a single time. This chain uses TRBV18 with TRBJ1-5, with TRBD1 matching over 8 bases. CDR3 length equals 15 residues. J lost 9 bases, V lost 3 bases, and 10 bases had no gene match. In germline, CDR1 is KGHSH, CDR2 LQKENI. The DNA for the CDR3 is TGTGCCAGCTCACCCGCGACAGGGGAAGGTAGGCCCCAGCATTTT. Translating it yields CASSPATGEGRPQHF. Full variable domain (outside the CDR3, taken from reference TRBV18 and TRBJ1-5): NAGVMQNPRHLVRRRGQEARLRCSPMKGHSHVYWYRQLPEEGLKFMVYLQKENIIDESGMPKERFSAEFPKEGPSILRIQQVVRGDSAAYFCASSPATGEGRPQHFGDGTRLSIL.

The gene calls are TRBV7-9 and TRBJ2-5; a weak D match, TRBD2 (6 bases). This CDR3 has 15 amino acids. The germline gives CDR1 SEHNR, CDR2 FQNEAQ (reference sequence). V was cut by 0 bases and J by 4 bases, with 12 bases left in between. CDR3 sequence (DNA): TGTGCCAGCAGCTTAGCGCTCCTGGAGGGAGAGACCCAGTACTTC. It specifies CASSLALLEGETQYF.

The rearrangement uses TRBV5-5 and TRBJ2-1; D is perhaps TRBD2 (5 bases). V lost 3 bases to trimming and J lost 0 bases, with 13 bases between them. This CDR3 region has 16 residues. Germline V CDR1 and CDR2: SGHKS, YYEKEE (reference sequence). The CDR3 DNA reads TGTGCCAGCAGCTCCTCAGACTACCTCTCCTACAATGAGCAGTTCTTC. This translates into CASSSSDYLSYNEQFF.